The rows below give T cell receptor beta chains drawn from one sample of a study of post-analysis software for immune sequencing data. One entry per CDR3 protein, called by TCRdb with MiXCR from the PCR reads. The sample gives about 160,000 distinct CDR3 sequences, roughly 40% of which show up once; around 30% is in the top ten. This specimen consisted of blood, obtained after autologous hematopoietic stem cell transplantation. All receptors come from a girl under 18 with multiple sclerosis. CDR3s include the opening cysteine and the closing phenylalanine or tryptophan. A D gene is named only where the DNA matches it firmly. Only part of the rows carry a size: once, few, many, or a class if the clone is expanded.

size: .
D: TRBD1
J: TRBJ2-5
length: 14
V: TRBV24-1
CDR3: CATRGTGSQETQYF

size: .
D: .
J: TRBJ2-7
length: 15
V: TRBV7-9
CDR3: CASSFLGPGPYEQYF

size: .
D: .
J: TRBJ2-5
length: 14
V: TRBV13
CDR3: CASSLAPSQETQYF

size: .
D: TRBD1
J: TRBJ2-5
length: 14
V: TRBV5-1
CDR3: CASSIGQGIGTQYF

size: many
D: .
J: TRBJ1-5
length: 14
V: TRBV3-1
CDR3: CASSQGWGQQPQHF

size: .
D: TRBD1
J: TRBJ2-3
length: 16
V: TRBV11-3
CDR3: CASSLSGTGFSGTQYF

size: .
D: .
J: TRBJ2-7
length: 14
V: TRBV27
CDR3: CASSVTGGPVEQYF

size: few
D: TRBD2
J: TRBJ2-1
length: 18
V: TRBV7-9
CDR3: CASSPGTSGSSSYNEQFF

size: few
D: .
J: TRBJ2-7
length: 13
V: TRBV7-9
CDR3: CASSRDSSYEQYF

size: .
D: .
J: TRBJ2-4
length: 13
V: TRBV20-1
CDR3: CSARTTAKNIQYF

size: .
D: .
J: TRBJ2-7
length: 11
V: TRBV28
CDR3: CASSSPAEQYF

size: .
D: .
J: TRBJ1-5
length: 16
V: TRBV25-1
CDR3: CASSPAGGGGNQPQHF

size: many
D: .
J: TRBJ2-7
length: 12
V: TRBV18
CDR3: CASSPRQGAQYF

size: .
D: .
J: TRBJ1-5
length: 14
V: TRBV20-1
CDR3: CSAGARVSNQPQHF

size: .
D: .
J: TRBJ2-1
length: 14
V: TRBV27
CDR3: CASSLVQDHNEQFF

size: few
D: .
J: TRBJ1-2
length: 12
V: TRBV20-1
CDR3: CSARVEGYGYTF

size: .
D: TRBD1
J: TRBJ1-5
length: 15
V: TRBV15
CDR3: CATSRDRVSNQPQHF

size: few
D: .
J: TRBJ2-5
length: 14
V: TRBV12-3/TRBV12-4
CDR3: CASSLKGLQETQYF

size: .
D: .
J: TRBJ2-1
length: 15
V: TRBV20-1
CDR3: CSATKGGLRYNEQFF

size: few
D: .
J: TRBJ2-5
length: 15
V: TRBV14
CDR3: CASSLQGERQETQYF

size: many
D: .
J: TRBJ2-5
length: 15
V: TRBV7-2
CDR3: CASSYVVSRGETQYF

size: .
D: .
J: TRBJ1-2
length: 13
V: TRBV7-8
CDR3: CASSLPGSYGYTF

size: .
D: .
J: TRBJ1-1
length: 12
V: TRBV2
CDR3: CASPDRNTEAFF

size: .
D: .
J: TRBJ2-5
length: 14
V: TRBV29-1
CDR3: CSVEPLSREETQYF

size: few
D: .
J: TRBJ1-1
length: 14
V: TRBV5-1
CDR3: CASRTGTQNTEAFF

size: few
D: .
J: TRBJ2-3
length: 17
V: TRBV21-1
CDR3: CASSTLAGHRGEDTQYF

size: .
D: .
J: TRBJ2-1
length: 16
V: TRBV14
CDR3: CASSQDLAPGYNEQFF

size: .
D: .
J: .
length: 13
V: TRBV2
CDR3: CASDRRGPYEQYF

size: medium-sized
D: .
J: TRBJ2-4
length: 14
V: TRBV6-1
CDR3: CATLQGGGKNIQYF

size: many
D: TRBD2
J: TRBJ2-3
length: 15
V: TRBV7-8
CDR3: CASSLVLAGTDTQYF